The rows below give T cell receptor beta chains drawn from one sample of a study of CD8+ T cells in alopecia areata. The protocol was immunoSEQ multiplex PCR, while the TCRdb copy is restricted to in-frame clones and leaves out a portion. The sample records around 210,000 clones, approximately 53% being singletons. The material sequenced was CD8+ T cells sorted from blood. These TCRs come from a human donor in good health. Each CDR3 is given with its conserved first and last residue.

J | V | CDR3
TRBJ2-7 | TRBV6-5 | CASSYTQGYEQYF
TRBJ2-7 | TRBV5-1 | CASSLAYQGTPSYEQYF
TRBJ1-1 | TRBV7-9 | CASSAGQGTEAFF
TRBJ2-3 | TRBV9 | CASSRSGGADTQYF
TRBJ2-7 | TRBV6-4 | CASSADREPAEQYF
TRBJ1-2 | TRBV4-1 | CASSQVITDSYGYTF
TRBJ2-3 | TRBV5-4 | CASEGRDTDTQYF
TRBJ2-5 | TRBV15 | CATSRRGGSPETQYF
TRBJ1-2 | TRBV10-3 | CAISSGQGGGYTF
TRBJ2-2 | TRBV5-4 | CASSPQGGNTGELFF
TRBJ1-5 | TRBV7-9 | CASSLGSGPQHF
TRBJ2-5 | TRBV27 | CATRGTEQETQYF
NA | TRBV29-1 | CSVGQSTYEQYF
TRBJ2-7 | TRBV4-1 | CASSQVPGGSYEQYF
TRBJ1-1 | TRBV6-1 | CASSQGPNTEAFF
TRBJ2-1 | TRBV29-1 | CSVDERGGISEQFF
TRBJ2-7 | TRBV29-1 | CSVVRDTSYEQYF
TRBJ2-2 | TRBV10-2 | CASSEPSGRITGELFF
TRBJ2-7 | TRBV12-5 | CASGLVNRGEQYF
TRBJ2-1 | TRBV11-2 | CASSFGQGGNEQFF
TRBJ1-6 | TRBV4-1 | CASSQDGVAGSPLHF
TRBJ2-7 | TRBV5-1 | CASSLETGAPYEQYF
TRBJ1-1 | TRBV5-1 | CASKMNTEAFF
TRBJ1-2 | TRBV7-9 | CASSSIRDRVDGYTF
TRBJ1-2 | TRBV13 | CASSLGSEGYTF
TRBJ2-7 | TRBV4-1 | CASSQKDRNGEQYF
TRBJ2-7 | TRBV29-1 | CSVAGPSYEQYF
TRBJ2-5 | TRBV2 | CASSEGGYQETQYF
TRBJ2-5 | TRBV2 | CASSEQDETQYF